Listed below are T cell receptor beta chains from one sample, sequenced in a study of blood T cell repertoires in COVID-19. The protocol was immunoSEQ multiplex PCR, while the TCRdb copy is restricted to in-frame clones and leaves out a portion. The sample shows some 70,000 clones, 86% of them seen only once. Sequenced input: peripheral blood. The source is a woman in her sixties with acute or convalescent COVID-19. Each CDR3 is given with its conserved first and last residue. The order of the fields is V gene, J gene, clone size, D gene, CDR3 protein, CDR3 DNA. D genes are given only for firm matches. Not every row has a clone size; where given, it reads once, few, many or a size class.

v_gene: TRBV3-1/TRBV3-2
j_gene: TRBJ1-1
abundance: .
d_gene: .
CDR3aa: CASSQDRGNTEAFF
CDR3nt: TGTGCCAGCAGCCAAGATCGGGGGAACACTGAAGCTTTCTTT

v_gene: TRBV4-2
j_gene: TRBJ2-7
abundance: .
d_gene: .
CDR3aa: CASSQTTLTVYEQYF
CDR3nt: TGTGCCAGCAGCCAAACAACACTGACAGTCTACGAGCAGTACTTC

v_gene: TRBV24-1
j_gene: TRBJ2-7
abundance: .
d_gene: TRBD2
CDR3aa: CATSDPVAGGPYEQYF
CDR3nt: TGTGCCACCAGTGATCCAGTAGCGGGAGGGCCCTACGAGCAGTACTTC

v_gene: TRBV3-1/TRBV3-2
j_gene: TRBJ2-7
abundance: .
d_gene: TRBD2
CDR3aa: CASSQGRLADYEQYF
CDR3nt: TGTGCCAGCAGCCAAGGGCGACTAGCGGATTACGAGCAGTACTTC

v_gene: TRBV30
j_gene: TRBJ1-5
abundance: .
d_gene: .
CDR3aa: CAWSGGGNQPQHF
CDR3nt: TGTGCCTGGAGTGGGGGGGGCAATCAGCCCCAGCATTTT

v_gene: TRBV28
j_gene: TRBJ1-1
abundance: .
d_gene: TRBD1
CDR3aa: CASTRDSSTSEAFF
CDR3nt: TGTGCCAGCACCCGGGACAGTTCCACCAGTGAAGCTTTCTTT

v_gene: TRBV4-2
j_gene: TRBJ1-2
abundance: .
d_gene: .
CDR3aa: CASSQDNYGYTF
CDR3nt: TGTGCCAGCAGCCAAGATAATTATGGCTACACCTTC

v_gene: TRBV18
j_gene: TRBJ1-4
abundance: .
d_gene: .
CDR3aa: CASSPYQGIDEKLFF
CDR3nt: TGTGCCAGCTCACCTTATCAGGGGATCGATGAAAAACTGTTTTTT

v_gene: TRBV7-2
j_gene: TRBJ1-5
abundance: .
d_gene: .
CDR3aa: CASSYGGKGNQPQHF
CDR3nt: TGTGCCAGCAGCTACGGGGGAAAGGGCAATCAGCCCCAGCATTTT

v_gene: TRBV27
j_gene: TRBJ1-3
abundance: few
d_gene: .
CDR3aa: CDPDGLYF
CDR3nt: TGTGACCCCGACGGGTTATATTTT

v_gene: TRBV5-1
j_gene: TRBJ2-7
abundance: .
d_gene: TRBD2
CDR3aa: CASRAGTSAYEQYF
CDR3nt: TGCGCCAGCAGGGCCGGGACTAGCGCCTACGAGCAGTACTTC

v_gene: TRBV5-4
j_gene: TRBJ1-2
abundance: once
d_gene: TRBD1
CDR3aa: CASSWGTGLGGYTF
CDR3nt: TGTGCCAGCAGCTGGGGGACAGGTCTCGGTGGCTACACCTTC

v_gene: TRBV7-6
j_gene: TRBJ2-1
abundance: once
d_gene: TRBD1
CDR3aa: CASSFMGQGAGGEQFF
CDR3nt: TGTGCCAGCAGCTTCATGGGACAGGGGGCTGGCGGTGAGCAGTTCTTC

v_gene: TRBV6-5
j_gene: TRBJ1-3
abundance: .
d_gene: TRBD1
CDR3aa: CASRQGDLSGNTIYF
CDR3nt: TGTGCCAGCAGACAGGGGGATCTCTCTGGAAACACCATATATTTT

v_gene: TRBV6-6
j_gene: TRBJ1-6
abundance: .
d_gene: TRBD1
CDR3aa: CASSYSGQVMVSPLHF
CDR3nt: TGTGCCAGCAGTTACTCTGGACAGGTCATGGTCTCACCCCTCCACTTT

v_gene: TRBV3-1/TRBV3-2
j_gene: TRBJ2-7
abundance: .
d_gene: TRBD1
CDR3aa: CASSPWAGGQQQYF
CDR3nt: TGTGCCAGCAGCCCCTGGGCAGGGGGCCAGCAGCAGTACTTC

v_gene: TRBV4-2
j_gene: TRBJ1-4
abundance: .
d_gene: .
CDR3aa: CASSQDRRGGTNEKLFF
CDR3nt: TGTGCCAGCAGCCAAGATAGGCGGGGAGGAACTAATGAAAAACTGTTTTTT

v_gene: TRBV28
j_gene: TRBJ1-2
abundance: .
d_gene: TRBD1
CDR3aa: CASSFSPRQGYGYTF
CDR3nt: TGTGCCAGCAGTTTCAGCCCTCGACAGGGCTATGGCTACACCTTC

v_gene: TRBV5-4
j_gene: TRBJ1-6
abundance: .
d_gene: .
CDR3aa: CASRQGKDSPLHF
CDR3nt: TGTGCCAGCAGGCAGGGGAAGGACTCACCCCTCCACTTT

v_gene: TRBV10-2
j_gene: TRBJ1-2
abundance: .
d_gene: TRBD1
CDR3aa: CASEGAQGSNYGYTF
CDR3nt: TGCGCCAGCGAGGGGGCGCAGGGGTCTAACTATGGCTACACCTTC

v_gene: TRBV7-8
j_gene: TRBJ2-3
abundance: once
d_gene: TRBD2
CDR3aa: CASSLVLSPSGGEEGTDTQYF
CDR3nt: TGTGCCAGCAGCTTAGTATTGAGTCCTAGCGGGGGAGAAGAGGGCACAGATACGCAGTATTTT

v_gene: TRBV7-8
j_gene: TRBJ1-2
abundance: .
d_gene: .
CDR3aa: CASSLVLAGEGYTF
CDR3nt: TGTGCCAGCAGCTTAGTTTTGGCAGGGGAGGGCTACACCTTC

v_gene: TRBV30
j_gene: TRBJ1-1
abundance: .
d_gene: .
CDR3aa: CAWNRRITEAFF
CDR3nt: TGTGCCTGGAACAGGCGGATCACTGAAGCTTTCTTT

v_gene: TRBV2
j_gene: TRBJ1-4
abundance: few
d_gene: .
CDR3aa: CASMRDRNEKLFF
CDR3nt: TGTGCCAGCATGCGGGACCGTAATGAAAAACTGTTTTTT

v_gene: TRBV6-5
j_gene: TRBJ2-2
abundance: .
d_gene: TRBD1
CDR3aa: CASSYTGGGTGELFF
CDR3nt: TGTGCCAGCAGTTATACAGGGGGCGGCACCGGGGAGCTGTTTTTT

v_gene: TRBV5-1
j_gene: TRBJ2-2
abundance: few
d_gene: .
CDR3aa: CASSLAVARRLSIGELFF
CDR3nt: TGCGCCAGCAGCTTGGCGGTCGCTCGCAGGCTAAGTATCGGGGAGCTGTTTTTT

v_gene: TRBV5-1
j_gene: TRBJ1-4
abundance: once
d_gene: .
CDR3aa: CASSQSTGSATNEKLFF
CDR3nt: TGCGCCAGCAGCCAATCTACAGGATCCGCAACTAATGAAAAACTGTTTTTT

v_gene: TRBV7-3
j_gene: TRBJ1-4
abundance: .
d_gene: TRBD1
CDR3aa: CASSRDRGEKLFF
CDR3nt: TGTGCCAGCAGCAGGGACAGGGGTGAAAAACTGTTTTTT

v_gene: TRBV6-5
j_gene: TRBJ1-5
abundance: few
d_gene: .
CDR3aa: CASSHRGQPQHF
CDR3nt: TGTGCCAGCAGTCACCGGGGTCAGCCCCAGCATTTT

v_gene: TRBV28
j_gene: TRBJ2-5
abundance: .
d_gene: .
CDR3aa: CASSFQAPRRETQYF
CDR3nt: TGTGCCAGCAGTTTTCAGGCCCCCCGGAGGGAGACCCAGTACTTC

v_gene: TRBV2
j_gene: TRBJ1-1
abundance: .
d_gene: .
CDR3aa: CASSEQGSGTEAFF
CDR3nt: TGTGCCAGCAGTGAACAGGGCTCGGGCACTGAAGCTTTCTTT

v_gene: TRBV15
j_gene: TRBJ2-7
abundance: .
d_gene: .
CDR3aa: CATSRAGSDYEQYF
CDR3nt: TGTGCCACCAGCAGGGCGGGGTCCGACTACGAGCAGTACTTC

v_gene: TRBV7-9
j_gene: TRBJ1-6
abundance: .
d_gene: TRBD1
CDR3aa: CASTNLDRANSPLHF
CDR3nt: TGTGCCAGCACCAACCTGGACAGGGCTAATTCACCCCTCCACTTT

v_gene: TRBV3-1/TRBV3-2
j_gene: TRBJ1-1
abundance: .
d_gene: .
CDR3aa: CASSLTGMNTEAFF
CDR3nt: TGTGCCAGCAGCCTAACAGGTATGAACACTGAAGCTTTCTTT

v_gene: TRBV7-3
j_gene: TRBJ2-1
abundance: .
d_gene: TRBD2
CDR3aa: CASSLTMGGYNEQFF
CDR3nt: TGTGCCAGCAGCTTAACTATGGGAGGGTACAATGAGCAGTTCTTC

v_gene: TRBV19
j_gene: TRBJ1-1
abundance: .
d_gene: TRBD1
CDR3aa: CASSLGGTGLTEAFF
CDR3nt: TGTGCCAGTAGTCTGGGGGGGACAGGGCTCACTGAAGCTTTCTTT

v_gene: TRBV2
j_gene: TRBJ2-1
abundance: .
d_gene: TRBD2
CDR3aa: CASSDPSGGAFEQFF
CDR3nt: TGTGCCAGCAGTGACCCTAGCGGGGGGGCGTTTGAGCAGTTCTTC

v_gene: TRBV12-5
j_gene: TRBJ2-5
abundance: .
d_gene: .
CDR3aa: CASGLGLVKSQYF
CDR3nt: TGTGCTAGTGGTTTGGGGCTCGTCAAGTCCCAGTACTTC

v_gene: TRBV7-6
j_gene: TRBJ2-7
abundance: once
d_gene: .
CDR3aa: CASSKNGYEQYF
CDR3nt: TGTGCCAGCAGCAAGAACGGCTACGAGCAGTACTTC

v_gene: TRBV30
j_gene: TRBJ1-1
abundance: .
d_gene: .
CDR3aa: CAWRERGGNTEAFF
CDR3nt: TGTGCCTGGAGAGAAAGGGGGGGAAACACTGAAGCTTTCTTT

v_gene: TRBV12-3/TRBV12-4
j_gene: TRBJ1-2
abundance: .
d_gene: .
CDR3aa: CASSFGGDYGYTF
CDR3nt: TGTGCCAGCAGTTTCGGGGGGGACTATGGCTACACCTTC

v_gene: TRBV12-2
j_gene: TRBJ2-7
abundance: few
d_gene: .
CDR3aa: CASRKEEERAGGTYEQYF
CDR3nt: TGTGCAAGTCGCAAGGAAGAGGAAAGGGCAGGGGGTACCTACGAGCAGTACTTC

v_gene: TRBV9
j_gene: TRBJ1-4
abundance: .
d_gene: .
CDR3aa: CASSVAGSGNEKLFF
CDR3nt: TGTGCCAGCAGCGTCGCAGGGTCAGGTAATGAAAAACTGTTTTTT

v_gene: TRBV2
j_gene: TRBJ1-1
abundance: .
d_gene: .
CDR3aa: CASKITTGSGEAFF
CDR3nt: TGTGCCAGCAAGATAACAACGGGCAGCGGCGAAGCTTTCTTT

v_gene: TRBV3-1/TRBV3-2
j_gene: TRBJ2-7
abundance: few
d_gene: .
CDR3aa: CASSQYQQDRTYEQYF
CDR3nt: TGTGCCAGCAGCCAATATCAACAGGATAGGACCTACGAGCAGTACTTC

v_gene: TRBV18
j_gene: TRBJ1-2
abundance: .
d_gene: .
CDR3aa: CASSAWGAEGYTF
CDR3nt: TGTGCCAGCTCCGCGTGGGGCGCTGAGGGCTACACCTTC